The 10 T cell receptor beta chains reported below all come from one sample, sequenced in a study of beta chain features in type 1 diabetes (dated by TCRdb to about 2018). Libraries were built with the immunoSEQ multiplex PCR assay. The High Capacity cDNA Reverse Transcription Kit was used to reverse transcribe all of the isolated RNA, meaning that expressed TCRB transcripts were what got sequenced. The table comes from immuneACCESS by way of TCRdb, which keeps in-frame sequences with V and J called. Part of the clones is missing from these tables; in studies checked, under half for an unresolved V gene and the rest for unknown reasons. The sample has tens of thousands of clones on record, 60% to 75% of them singletons. In total, the top ten clones hold 1.5% to 2% of the sample. Which antigens these TCRs recognize remains unknown. Beyond this particular receptor, the publication reports: Type 1 diabetes patients showed a moderate but significant shortening of TCRB CDR3 length in all four CD4+ subsets.

The sequenced sample was Tregs from blood. Read against the paper, the sample's cell subset or site label means: regulatory CD4+ T cells. The receptor set was obtained from a man younger than 45 with type 1 diabetes. Some clones in this sample may be carry-over from other donors' samples.

This clone was detected only a few times. V usage is TRBV7-3 and J usage is TRBJ2-1, with 12 bases aligning to TRBD2. V lost 8 bases and J lost 8; bases outside the gene matches: 7. Germline values: CDR1 SGHTA, CDR2 FQGTGA. The CDR3 has 14 residues. CDR3: CASGASGGAHEQFF. The DNA of the CDR3 is TGTGCCAGCGGGGCTAGCGGGGGGGCCCATGAGCAGTTCTTC. The variable domain in full, with the rest retrieved from reference TRBV7-3 and TRBJ2-1, is GAGVSQTPSNKVTEKGKYVELRCDPISGHTALYWYRQSLGQGPEFLIYFQGTGAADDSGLPNDRFFAVRPEGSVSTLKIQRTERGDSAVYLCASGASGGAHEQFFGPGTRLTVL.

This clone has more than one count but fewer than ten. This chain links TRBV18 with TRBJ2-6, with 9 positions matching TRBD1. Trimming at V came to 3 bases and at J to 6 bases, leaving 3 bases not matched to a gene. CDR3 size: 15 residues. The germline gives CDR1 KGHSH, CDR2 LQKENI. The CDR3 region is CASSPRTGEANVLTF. In nucleotides, the CDR3 is TGTGCCAGCTCACCTAGGACAGGGGAGGCCAACGTCCTGACTTTC.

A few counts support this clone. The chain links TRBV7-2 to TRBJ2-3; 9 nucleotides agree with TRBD2. CDR3 length: 17 residues. V trimming: 5 bases; J trimming: 4 bases; junction bases outside the gene matches: 13. Per germline, CDR1 SGHTA and CDR2 FQGNSA. CDR3 residues: CASSPRTGGGVSDTQYF. The CDR3, as DNA: TGTGCCAGCAGCCCCAGAACGGGCGGGGGGGTCTCAGATACGCAGTATTTT. The full variable domain, with the rest looked up from reference TRBV7-2 and TRBJ2-3, is GAGVSQSPSNKVTEKGKDVELRCDPISGHTALYWYRQSLGQGLEFLIYFQGNSAPDKSGLPSDRFSAERTGGSVSTLTIQRTQQEDSAVYLCASSPRTGGGVSDTQYFGPGTRLTVL.

V and J are TRBV10-3 and TRBJ2-7; possibly TRBD1 for D (5 bases). This CDR3 is 12 amino acids long. V lost 6 bases, J lost 1 base, and 7 bases lay in between. Germline V gene sequence: CDR1 ENHRY, CDR2 SYGVKD. The DNA of the CDR3 is TGTGCCATCAGAGGGGATTCCTACGAGCAGTACTTC. Its protein is CAIRGDSYEQYF.

V and J are TRBV6-1 and TRBJ2-2; D may be TRBD2 (6 bases). Germline lookup yields CDR1 MNHNS and CDR2 SASEGT. The CDR3 consists of 14 residues. V dropped 6 bases and J dropped 1 base, with 9 bases sitting between them. This CDR3 reads CASSRGGNTGELFF. Written as DNA, the CDR3 is TGTGCCAGCAGCCGGGGAGGGAACACCGGGGAGCTGTTTTTT.

This clone was seen a handful of times. The chain combines TRBV6-6 with TRBJ2-3, with D perhaps TRBD2 (5 bases). CDR3 length equals 15 residues. Looked up from germline, CDR1 is MNHNY and CDR2 is SVGAGI (reference sequence). With 2 bases removed from V and 2 bases from J, the gap between germline ends came to 11 bases. This chain's CDR3 is CASSYEGLNTDTQYF. Here the CDR3 DNA reads TGTGCCAGCAGTTACGAGGGCCTCAACACAGATACGCAGTATTTT.

J is TRBJ2-1 and V is TRBV7-2; 11 positions agree with TRBD2. J gave up 3 bases and V 4 bases, and 5 bases lay outside the gene matches. CDR1 SGHTA and CDR2 FQGNSA come from the germline V gene. The CDR3 has 16 residues. The CDR3 nucleotides read TGTGCCAGCAGCTCGTTTCTAGCGGGGGGCTACAATGAGCAGTTCTTC. It codes for CASSSFLAGGYNEQFF.

J is TRBJ2-1 and V is TRBV25-1; the match to TRBD2 covers 12 bases. V gave up 4 bases and J gave up 9 bases; unmatched junction bases: 16. Germline V gene data show CDR1 as MGHDK and CDR2 as SYGVNS. The CDR3 length is 18 residues. CDR3 region: CASSVKRASGGASGEQFF. Written as DNA, the CDR3 is TGTGCCAGCAGTGTCAAGAGGGCTAGCGGGGGGGCCTCGGGTGAGCAGTTCTTC.

The genes are TRBV28 and TRBJ1-6; 9 positions match TRBD1. The trim removed 7 bases at V and 6 bases at J, leaving 4 bases unmatched. The germline gives CDR1 MDHEN, CDR2 SYDVKM. This CDR3 has 14 residues. The CDR3 protein is CASNPGQGNSPLHF. The CDR3 DNA follows: TGTGCCAGCAATCCGGGACAGGGTAATTCACCCCTCCACTTT.

The J gene is TRBJ1-6, the V gene TRBV6-1; the match to TRBD1 covers 7 bases. J gave up 9 bases and V 2 bases, and 7 bases lay outside the gene matches. CDR1 MNHNS and CDR2 SASEGT come from the germline V gene. CDR3 length: 15 residues. The CDR3 here is CASSELGTAGSPLHF. As DNA, the CDR3 is TGTGCCAGCAGTGAATTAGGGACAGCTGGTTCACCCCTCCACTTT.